One sample yielded the 2 T cell receptor beta chains listed below, sequenced in a study of T-cell memory formation after mild COVID-19. TCRdb used MiXCR to reprocess the 5' RACE reads, holding one entry per CDR3 protein. The data show some 130,000 distinct CDR3 sequences, less than 25% seen once. Sequencing was carried out using PBMCs or a T cell subset sorted from them (not recorded which). All receptors derive from an adult woman who had mild COVID-19 (a few samples of this study predate the infection). Cell type and time point are not known.

The V call is TRBV7-3, the J call TRBJ2-7; TRBD2 is a possible D gene (5 bases). Trimming left V 5 bases short and J 5 bases short, with 19 bases between. The length of the CDR3 is 15 residues. Germline V gene data show CDR1 as SGHTA and CDR2 as FQGTGA. The CDR3 protein is CASSPKRPPLHEQYF. DNA of the CDR3: TGTGCCAGCAGCCCAAAGCGGCCACCGCTCCACGAGCAGTACTTC.

This chain connects TRBV5-1 to TRBJ1-1; D is uncertain. The V end lost 0 bases, the J end lost 1 base, and 13 bases lay between the germline ends. The CDR3 covers 16 residues. CDR1 is SGHRS, CDR2 YFSETQ, per germline. The CDR3 DNA reads as TGCGCCAGCAGCTTGGTGTCGCACGTCGCGAACACTGAAGCTTTCTTT. Protein product: CASSLVSHVANTEAFF.